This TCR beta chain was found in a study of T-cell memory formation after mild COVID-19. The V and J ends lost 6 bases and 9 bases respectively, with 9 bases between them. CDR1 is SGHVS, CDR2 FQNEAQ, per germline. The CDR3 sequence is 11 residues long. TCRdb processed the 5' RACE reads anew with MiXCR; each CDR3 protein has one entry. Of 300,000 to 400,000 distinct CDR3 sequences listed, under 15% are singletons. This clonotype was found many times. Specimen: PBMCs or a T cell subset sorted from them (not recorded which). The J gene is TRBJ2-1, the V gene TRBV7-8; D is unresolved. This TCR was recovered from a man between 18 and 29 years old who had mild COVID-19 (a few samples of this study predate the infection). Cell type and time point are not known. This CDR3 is CASRLQAEQFF. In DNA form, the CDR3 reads TGTGCCAGCAGGCTGCAAGCTGAGCAGTTCTTC. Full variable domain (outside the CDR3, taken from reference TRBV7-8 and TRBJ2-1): GAGVSQSPRYKVAKRGQDVALRCDPISGHVSLFWYQQALGQGPEFLTYFQNEAQLDKSGLPSDRFFAERPEGSVSTLKIQRTQQEDSAVYLCASRLQAEQFFGPGTRLTVL.